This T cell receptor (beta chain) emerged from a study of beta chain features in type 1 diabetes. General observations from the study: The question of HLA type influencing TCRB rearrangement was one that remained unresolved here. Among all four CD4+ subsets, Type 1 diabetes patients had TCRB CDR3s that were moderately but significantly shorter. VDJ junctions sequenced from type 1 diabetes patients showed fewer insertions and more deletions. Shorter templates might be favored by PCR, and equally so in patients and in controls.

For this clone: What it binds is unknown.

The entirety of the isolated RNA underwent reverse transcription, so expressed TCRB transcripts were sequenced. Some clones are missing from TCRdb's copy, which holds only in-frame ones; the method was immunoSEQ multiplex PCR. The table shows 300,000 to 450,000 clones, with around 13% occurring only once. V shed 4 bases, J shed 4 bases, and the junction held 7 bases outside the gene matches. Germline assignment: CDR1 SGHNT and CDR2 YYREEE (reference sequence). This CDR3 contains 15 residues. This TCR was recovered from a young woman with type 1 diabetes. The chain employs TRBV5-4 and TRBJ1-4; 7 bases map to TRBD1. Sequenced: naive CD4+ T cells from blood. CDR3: CASSQKQGNNEKLFF. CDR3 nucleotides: TGTGCCAGCAGCCAGAAACAGGGGAATAATGAAAAACTGTTTTTT.